This T cell receptor beta chain was sequenced for a study of shared T cell receptors in the human thymus. After removal of 6 bases from V and 0 bases from J, the junction contained 12 bases not matched to a gene. The CDR3 runs 18 residues. Germline V lookup: CDR1 LGHNT, CDR2 FRNRAP. The table came from immunoSEQ multiplex PCR; TCRdb's copy has only in-frame clones and leaves some out. The sample lists over 650,000 clones, about 89% occurring once. These data are also associated with another study on human thymus T cells. That report notes: Resections from corrective heart surgery provided thymus tissue. Related research described strongly overlapping thymic repertoires in unrelated people.

Sequencing was carried out using thymocytes. The rearrangement uses TRBV12-5 and TRBJ2-4; TRBD1 aligns across 9 bases. This TCR was sampled from a boy younger than two with a congenital heart defect. The CDR3 nucleotides read TGTGCTAGTGGCCGCACAGGGGGCAGGCGACTAGCCAAAAACATTCAGTACTTC. It encodes CASGRTGGRRLAKNIQYF.